Detailed here is one T cell receptor (beta chain). Its specificity is not known. This entry is derived from a study of cytomegalovirus exposure and HLA in healthy donors. Whole-study results and caveats: There was a cluster of highly shared sequence variants that was likely a sequencing artifact. Among TCR beta chains, those listed as cytomegalovirus-associated numbered under 200.

In the PCR, 60 Vbeta and 13 Jbeta primers were used. Here immunoSEQ multiplex PCR was the method, and the copy in TCRdb shows in-frame clones only, minus some. This sample has roughly 150,000 clones, with 75% found just once. The germline CDR1 and CDR2 sequences are SQVTM and ANQGSEA. The CDR3 is made up of 12 amino acids. V shed 7 bases, J shed 2 bases, and the junction held 3 bases outside the gene matches. The sample consisted of PBMCs. The rearrangement joins TRBV29-1 to TRBJ2-5, with 8 bases aligning to TRBD1. The sequence came from a man aged 25 to 40 in good health and CMV-seronegative. The CDR3 sequence is CSAGGWQETQYF. The DNA of the CDR3 is TGCAGCGCAGGGGGCTGGCAAGAGACCCAGTACTTC. The full variable domain, in which reference TRBV29-1 and TRBJ2-5 provide the parts outside the CDR3, is SAVISQKPSRDICQRGTSLTIQCQVDSQVTMMFWYRQQPGQSLTLIATANQGSEATYESGFVIDKFPISRPNLTFSTLTVSNMSPEDSSIYLCSAGGWQETQYFGPGTRLLVL.